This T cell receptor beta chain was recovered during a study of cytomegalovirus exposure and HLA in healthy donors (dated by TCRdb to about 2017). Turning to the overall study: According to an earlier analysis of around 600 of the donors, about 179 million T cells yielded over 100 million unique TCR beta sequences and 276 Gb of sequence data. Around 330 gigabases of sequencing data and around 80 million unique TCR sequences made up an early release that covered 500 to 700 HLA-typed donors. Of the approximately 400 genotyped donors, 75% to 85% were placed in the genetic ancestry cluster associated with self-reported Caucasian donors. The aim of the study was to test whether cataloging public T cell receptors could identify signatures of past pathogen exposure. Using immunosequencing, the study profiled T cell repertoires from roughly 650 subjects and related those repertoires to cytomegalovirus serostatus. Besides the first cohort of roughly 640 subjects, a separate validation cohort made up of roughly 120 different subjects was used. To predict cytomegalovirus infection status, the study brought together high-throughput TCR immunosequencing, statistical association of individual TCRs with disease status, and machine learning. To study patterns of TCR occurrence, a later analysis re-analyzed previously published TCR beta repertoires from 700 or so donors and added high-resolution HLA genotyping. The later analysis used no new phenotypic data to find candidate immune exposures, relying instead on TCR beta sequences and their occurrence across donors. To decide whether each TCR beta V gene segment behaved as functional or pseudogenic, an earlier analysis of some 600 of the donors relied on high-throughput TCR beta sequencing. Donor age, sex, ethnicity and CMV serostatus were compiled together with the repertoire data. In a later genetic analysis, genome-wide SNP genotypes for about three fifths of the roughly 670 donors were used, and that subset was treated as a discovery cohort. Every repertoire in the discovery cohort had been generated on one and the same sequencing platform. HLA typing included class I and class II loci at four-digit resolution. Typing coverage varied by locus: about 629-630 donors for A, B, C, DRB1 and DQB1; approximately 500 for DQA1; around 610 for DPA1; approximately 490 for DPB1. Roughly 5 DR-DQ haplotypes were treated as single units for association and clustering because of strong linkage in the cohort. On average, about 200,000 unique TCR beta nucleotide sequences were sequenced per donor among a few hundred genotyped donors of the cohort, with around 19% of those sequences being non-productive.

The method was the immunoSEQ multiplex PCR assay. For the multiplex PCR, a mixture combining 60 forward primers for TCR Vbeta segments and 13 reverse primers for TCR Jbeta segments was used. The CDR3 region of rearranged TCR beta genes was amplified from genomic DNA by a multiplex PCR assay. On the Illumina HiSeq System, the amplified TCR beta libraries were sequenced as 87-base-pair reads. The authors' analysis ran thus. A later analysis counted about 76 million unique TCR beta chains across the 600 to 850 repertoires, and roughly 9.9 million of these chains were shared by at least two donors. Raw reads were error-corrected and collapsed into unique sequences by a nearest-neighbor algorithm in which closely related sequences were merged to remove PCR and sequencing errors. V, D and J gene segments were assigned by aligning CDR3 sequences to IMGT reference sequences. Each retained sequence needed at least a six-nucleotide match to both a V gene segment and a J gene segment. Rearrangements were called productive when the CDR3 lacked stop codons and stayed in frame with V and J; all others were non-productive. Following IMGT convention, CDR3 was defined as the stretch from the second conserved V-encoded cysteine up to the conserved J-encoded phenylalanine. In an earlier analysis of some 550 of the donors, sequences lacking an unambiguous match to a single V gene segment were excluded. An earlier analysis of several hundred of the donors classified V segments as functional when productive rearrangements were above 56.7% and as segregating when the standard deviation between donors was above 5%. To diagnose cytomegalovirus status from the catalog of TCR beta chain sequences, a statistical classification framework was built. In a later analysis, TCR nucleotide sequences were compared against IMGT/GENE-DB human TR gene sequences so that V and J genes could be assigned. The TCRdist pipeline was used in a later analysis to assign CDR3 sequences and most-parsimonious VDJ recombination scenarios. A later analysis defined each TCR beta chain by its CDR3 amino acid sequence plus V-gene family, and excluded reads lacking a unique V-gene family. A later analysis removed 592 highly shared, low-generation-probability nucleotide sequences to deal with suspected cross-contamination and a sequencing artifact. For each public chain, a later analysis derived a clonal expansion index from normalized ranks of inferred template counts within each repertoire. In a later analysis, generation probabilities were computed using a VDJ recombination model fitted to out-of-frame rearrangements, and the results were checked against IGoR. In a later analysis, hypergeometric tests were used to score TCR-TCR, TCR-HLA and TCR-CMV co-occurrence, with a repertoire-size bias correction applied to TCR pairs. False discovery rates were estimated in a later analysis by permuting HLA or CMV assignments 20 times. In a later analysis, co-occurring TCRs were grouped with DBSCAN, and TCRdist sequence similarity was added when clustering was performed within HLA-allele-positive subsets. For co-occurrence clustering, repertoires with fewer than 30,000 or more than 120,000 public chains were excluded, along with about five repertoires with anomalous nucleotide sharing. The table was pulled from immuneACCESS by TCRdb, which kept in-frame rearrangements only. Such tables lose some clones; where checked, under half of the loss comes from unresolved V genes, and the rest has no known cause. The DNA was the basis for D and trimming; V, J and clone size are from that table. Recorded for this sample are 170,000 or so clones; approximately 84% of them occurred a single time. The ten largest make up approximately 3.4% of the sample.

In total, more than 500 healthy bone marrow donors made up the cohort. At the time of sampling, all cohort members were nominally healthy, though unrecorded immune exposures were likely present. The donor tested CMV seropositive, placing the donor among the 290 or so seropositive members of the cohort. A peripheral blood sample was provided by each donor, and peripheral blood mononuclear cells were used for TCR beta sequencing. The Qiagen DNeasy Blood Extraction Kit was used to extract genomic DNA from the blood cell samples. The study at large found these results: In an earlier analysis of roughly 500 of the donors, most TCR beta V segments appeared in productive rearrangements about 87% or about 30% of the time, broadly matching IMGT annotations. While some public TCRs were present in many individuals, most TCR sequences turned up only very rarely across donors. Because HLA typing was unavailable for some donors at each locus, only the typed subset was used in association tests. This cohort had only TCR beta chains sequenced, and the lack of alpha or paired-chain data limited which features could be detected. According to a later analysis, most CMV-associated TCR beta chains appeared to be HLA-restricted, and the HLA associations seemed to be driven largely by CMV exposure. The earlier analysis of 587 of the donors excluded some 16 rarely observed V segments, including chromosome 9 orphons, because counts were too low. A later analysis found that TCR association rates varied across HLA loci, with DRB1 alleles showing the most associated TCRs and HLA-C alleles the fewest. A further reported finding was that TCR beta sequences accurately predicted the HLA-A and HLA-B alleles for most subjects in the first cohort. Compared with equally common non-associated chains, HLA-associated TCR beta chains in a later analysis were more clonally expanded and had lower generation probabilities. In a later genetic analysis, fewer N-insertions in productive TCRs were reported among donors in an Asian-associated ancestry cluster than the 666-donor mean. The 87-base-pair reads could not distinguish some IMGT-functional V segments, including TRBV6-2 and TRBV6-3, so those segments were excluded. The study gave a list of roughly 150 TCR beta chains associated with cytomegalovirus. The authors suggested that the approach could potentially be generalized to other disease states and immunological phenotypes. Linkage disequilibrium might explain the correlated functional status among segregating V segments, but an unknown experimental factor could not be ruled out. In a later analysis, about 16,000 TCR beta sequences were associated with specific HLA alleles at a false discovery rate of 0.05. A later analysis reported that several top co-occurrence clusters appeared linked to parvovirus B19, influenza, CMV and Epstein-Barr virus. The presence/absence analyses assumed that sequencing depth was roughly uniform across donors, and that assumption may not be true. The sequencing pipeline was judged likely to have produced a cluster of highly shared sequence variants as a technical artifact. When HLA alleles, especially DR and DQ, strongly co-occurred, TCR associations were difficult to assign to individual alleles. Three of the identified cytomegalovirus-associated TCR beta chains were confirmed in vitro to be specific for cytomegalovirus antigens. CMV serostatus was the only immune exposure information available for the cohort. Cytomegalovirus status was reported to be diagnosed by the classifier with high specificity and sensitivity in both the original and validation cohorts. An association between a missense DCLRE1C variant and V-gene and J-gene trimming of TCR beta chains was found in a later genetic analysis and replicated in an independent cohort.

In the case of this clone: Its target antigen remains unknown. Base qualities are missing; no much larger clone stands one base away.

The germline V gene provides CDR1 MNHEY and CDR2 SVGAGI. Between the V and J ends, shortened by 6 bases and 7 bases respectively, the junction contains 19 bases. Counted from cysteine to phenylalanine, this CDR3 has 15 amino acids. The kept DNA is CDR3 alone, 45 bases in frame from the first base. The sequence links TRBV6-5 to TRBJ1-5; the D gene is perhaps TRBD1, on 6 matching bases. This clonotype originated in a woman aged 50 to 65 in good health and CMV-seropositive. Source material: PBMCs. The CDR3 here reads CASSSTGKIGQPQHF. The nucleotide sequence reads TGTGCCAGCAGCTCAACAGGGAAAATTGGGCAGCCCCAGCATTTT.